The following is a T cell receptor (beta chain) sequence with its context. This entry is derived from a study of T cell changes during pregnancy in multiple sclerosis. Here immunoSEQ multiplex PCR was the method, and the copy in TCRdb shows in-frame clones only, minus some. The sample lists 20,000 to 25,000 clones; about nine tenths were seen once. The sample was CD8+ T cells from peripheral blood mononuclear cells, taken in the first trimester of pregnancy. The sequence came from a female donor in good health, enrolled as a control in a pregnancy study.

CDR3 DNA: TGTGCCAGCTCCTGGGGGACTAGCGGGGTCAATGAGCAGTTCTTC. It encodes CASSWGTSGVNEQFF. The chain couples TRBV28 to TRBJ2-1; TRBD2 matches 13 bases. With V trimmed by 8 bases and J by 6 bases, 7 bases remained unmatched. CDR3 length equals 15 residues. Looked up from germline, CDR1 is MDHEN and CDR2 is SYDVKM.